Shown below are 8 T cell receptor beta chains from a single sample sequenced in a study of T cell responses to AZD1222 COVID-19 vaccine. Using immunoSEQ multiplex PCR, the repertoire was profiled, and TCRdb retains in-frame clones only, with some absent. Of around 90,000 clones listed, 86% were seen once; the top ten hold 6.3%. The specimen comprised peripheral blood, sampled on day 0 of AZD1222 vaccination. The source of these receptors is an adult in good health.

The rearrangement uses TRBV30 and TRBJ2-5; 7 bases match TRBD1. Trimming removed 0 bases from V and 5 bases from J; junction bases left unmatched: 3. The CDR3 covers 13 residues. The germline gives CDR1 GTSNPN, CDR2 SVGIG (reference sequence). The CDR3 coding sequence is TGTGCCTGGAGTGTACAGGGGTGGGAGACCCAGTACTTC. This gives the protein CAWSVQGWETQYF.

This clone was seen a few times. The V gene is TRBV5-4, the J gene TRBJ1-4; 8 nucleotides agree with TRBD1. Germline V gene sequence: CDR1 SGHNT, CDR2 YYREEE (reference sequence). V was clipped by 2 bases and J by 5 bases; unmatched bases: 5. The CDR3 covers 15 residues. The CDR3 sequence is CASSLKTGENEKLFF. CDR3 bases: TGTGCCAGCAGCTTAAAGACAGGGGAAAATGAAAAACTGTTTTTT.

The chain has TRBV5-1 and TRBJ1-2; D might be TRBD1 (5 bases). V lost 4 bases to trimming and J lost 4 bases, with 14 bases between them. There are 14 residues in the CDR3. Germline CDR1 and CDR2: SGHRS and YFSETQ. The CDR3 DNA is TGCGCCAGCAGCCCGGGGGGAGGCAGCTATGGCTACACCTTC. Translation: CASSPGGGSYGYTF.

This chain links TRBV30 with TRBJ1-2; D gene unclear. CDR1 GTSNPN and CDR2 SVGIG come from the germline V gene (reference sequence). There are 12 residues in the CDR3. V gave up 2 bases and J gave up 8 bases, with 12 bases separating them. The CDR3 sequence is CAWSFTRFGYTF. CDR3 in DNA: TGTGCCTGGAGTTTCACCAGATTCGGCTACACCTTC.

The rearrangement uses TRBV27 and TRBJ1-2, with a tentative D call TRBD1 (6 bases). V lost 7 bases and J lost 3, with 15 bases in between. The CDR3 is made up of 14 amino acids. CDR1 is MNHEY, CDR2 SMNVEV, per germline (reference sequence). CDR3 in DNA: TGTGCCAGCAAGCGAGGGGGGTTGGACTATGGCTACACCTTC. It is translated as CASKRGGLDYGYTF.

The chain links TRBV19 to TRBJ1-5; D is undetermined. The CDR3 is made up of 12 amino acids. Deletions cut 5 bases from V and 4 bases from J, with 6 bases between. Germline loops: CDR1 LNHDA, CDR2 SQIVND (reference sequence). The CDR3 DNA reads TGTGCCAGTAGTCCGTGGAATCAGCCCCAGCATTTT. This sequence encodes CASSPWNQPQHF.

CDR3 in DNA: TGTGCCAGCATCGGGGGGGTGAAAAAGGCTTTCTTT. It is translated as CASIGGVKKAFF. V is TRBV12-3 or TRBV12-4 and J is TRBJ1-1; a possible D gene is TRBD1 (5 bases). The CDR3 sequence is 12 residues long. V dropped 7 bases and J dropped 11 bases, with 17 bases sitting between them.

The rearrangement links TRBV7-8 to TRBJ2-5; possibly TRBD1 for D (5 bases). The V gene lost 4 bases and the J gene lost 0 bases, with 9 bases spanning the gap. CDR3 length: 14 residues. The germline gives CDR1 SGHVS, CDR2 FQNEAQ. CDR3 DNA sequence: TGTGCCAGCAGCTACGACAGAGACCAAGAGACCCAGTACTTC. The encoded protein is CASSYDRDQETQYF.